One and the same sample provided the 23 T cell receptor beta chains below, sequenced in a study of shared clonotypes between healthy human individuals. The protocol was immunoSEQ multiplex PCR, while the TCRdb copy is restricted to in-frame clones and leaves out a portion. The sample includes a few hundred thousand clones, around 76% of them seen just once. Sequenced material: PBMCs. The receptors originated from a woman between 40 and 50 years old in good health. Some clones in this sample may be carry-over from other donors' samples.

The chain joins TRBV27 to TRBJ2-7; 7 nucleotides match TRBD1. The trim removed 5 bases at V and 4 bases at J, leaving 5 bases unmatched. This CDR3 region has 13 residues. The germline CDR1 and CDR2 sequences are MNHEY and SMNVEV (reference sequence). The CDR3 region has the DNA TGTGCCAGCAGTCGACAACAGGGGTACGAGCAGTACTTC. It codes for CASSRQQGYEQYF.

CDR3: CASSMERTNNEQFF. CDR3 bases: TGTGCCAGTAGTATGGAGAGAACAAACAATGAGCAGTTCTTC. The J gene is TRBJ2-1, the V gene TRBV19; D is uncertain. Germline CDR1 is LNHDA and CDR2 is SQIVND (reference sequence). The V end was cut by 3 bases, the J end by 5 bases, with 11 bases between. This CDR3 region has 14 residues.

V and J are TRBV14 and TRBJ2-1; perhaps D is TRBD1 or TRBD2 (5 bases each). Trimming cost V 2 bases and J 2 bases, with 16 bases left between them. The CDR3 consists of 17 residues. Germline CDR1 and CDR2: SGHDN and FVKESK. The CDR3 protein is CASSQYRGGVPYNEQFF. DNA of the CDR3: TGTGCCAGCAGCCAATACCGGGGCGGTGTGCCCTACAATGAGCAGTTCTTC.

The count of this clone is one. The chain uses TRBV6-4 and TRBJ1-1; the D gene is possibly TRBD1 (6 bases). Germline CDR1 is MRHNA and CDR2 is SNTAGT. This CDR3 contains 12 residues. The V end lost 5 bases, the J end lost 7 bases, and 11 bases lay between the germline ends. The CDR3 DNA reads as TGTGCCAGCAGTCCAGGGGAAGGTGAAGCTTTCTTT. Translated, it gives CASSPGEGEAFF.

This rearrangement joins TRBV21-1 to TRBJ1-1. TRBV21-1 is marked as a pseudogene. The CDR3 consists of 14 residues. The CDR3 loop reads CASSKSPEDTEAFF. Written as DNA, the CDR3 is TGTGCCAGCAGCAAGTCTCCGGAAGACACTGAAGCTTTCTTT.

The chain employs TRBV4-2 and TRBJ2-2; 13 bases line up with TRBD2. The V and J ends lost 5 bases and 1 base, in that order; junction bases with no gene match: 4. There are 17 residues in the CDR3. CDR1 is LGHNA, CDR2 YNFKEQ, per germline. CDR3 region: CASSTRLAGGNTGELFF. The CDR3 nucleotides read TGTGCCAGCAGCACTCGACTAGCGGGAGGGAACACCGGGGAGCTGTTTTTT.

This rearrangement joins TRBV25-1 to TRBJ2-5; 7 bases are a match to TRBD2. This CDR3 spans 14 amino acids. CDR1 is MGHDK, CDR2 SYGVNS, per germline. V lost 1 base, J lost 4 bases, and 3 bases stayed unmatched. The CDR3 protein is CASSEWEGRETQYF. The CDR3 bases are TGTGCCAGCAGTGAATGGGAGGGACGAGAGACCCAGTACTTC.

The chain joins TRBV5-1 to TRBJ2-3, with D possibly being TRBD2 (5 bases). The CDR3 spans 13 residues. Germline V lookup: CDR1 SGHRS, CDR2 YFSETQ. Trimming cost V 0 bases and J 6 bases, with 8 bases left between them. The CDR3 spells CASSLARGDTQYF. CDR3 DNA: TGCGCCAGCAGCTTGGCCAGAGGGGATACGCAGTATTTT. Based on the CDR3 plus reference TRBV5-1 and TRBJ2-3, the full variable domain is KAGVTQTPRYLIKTRGQQVTLSCSPISGHRSVSWYQQTPGQGLQFLFEYFSETQRNKGNFPGRFSGRQFSNSRSEMNVSTLELGDSALYLCASSLARGDTQYFGPGTRLTVL.

Worth noting for this clone: Just one base apart from a much larger clone, this may be a read error. Different DNA sequences within this sample yield the same CDR3. This rearrangement joins TRBV5-4 to TRBJ2-1; TRBD1 aligns across 7 bases. The CDR3 consists of 15 residues. Germline loops: CDR1 SGHNT, CDR2 YYREEE (reference sequence). This chain's CDR3 is CASSTTTGPRGEQFF. The CDR3 DNA follows: TGCGCCAGCAGCACGACGACAGGGCCGCGTGGTGAGCAGTTCTTC. Complete variable domain (other parts from reference TRBV5-4 and TRBJ2-1): ETGVTQSPTHLIKTRGQQVTLRCSSQSGHNTVSWYQQALGQGPQFIFQYYREEENGRGNFPPRFSGLQFPNYSSELNVNALELDDSALYLCASSTTTGPRGEQFFGPGTRLTVL.

The V and J genes are TRBV5-6 and TRBJ2-7; unclear D gene. CDR1 SGHDT and CDR2 YYEEEE come from the germline V gene. Trimming stripped 2 bases from V and 0 bases from J, with 12 bases between. CDR3 length equals 15 residues. The chain's CDR3 is CASSFGNVASYEQYF. The CDR3 nucleotides read TGTGCCAGCAGCTTCGGTAACGTAGCCTCCTACGAGCAGTACTTC.

The J gene is TRBJ2-7, the V gene TRBV6-6; 11 nucleotides align to TRBD2. CDR1 and CDR2 from the germline V gene are MNHNY and SVGAGI (reference sequence). CDR3 length: 15 residues. The J segment lost 3 bases and the V segment lost 4 bases, leaving 5 bases of the junction unmatched. DNA for the CDR3: TGTGCCAGCAGTTCCTTCACTAGCGGGAGCTACGAGCAGTACTTC. This translates into CASSSFTSGSYEQYF.

The J gene is TRBJ2-3, the V gene TRBV7-9; 8 bases fit TRBD1. This CDR3 region has 15 residues. V shed 3 bases and J 2 bases; nucleotides not matched to a gene: 4. Germline V gene lookup returns CDR1 SEHNR and CDR2 FQNEAQ (reference sequence). The CDR3 nucleotides are TGTGCCAGCAGCTTCCGGGACAGGCTCACAGATACGCAGTATTTT. It specifies CASSFRDRLTDTQYF.

The chain is built from TRBV29-1 and TRBJ1-1; possible D gene TRBD1, 5 bases. Trimming left V 7 bases short and J 3 bases short, with 15 bases between. The CDR3 sequence is 13 residues long. From germline, CDR1 is SQVTM and CDR2 ANQGSEA. CDR3 loop: CSAAGATYTEAFF. The DNA of the CDR3 is TGCAGCGCCGCCGGGGCGACTTACACTGAAGCTTTCTTT.

In DNA, the CDR3 is TGTGCCAGCAGCTTTTACCTAGACAGGGGACCTGAAGCTTTCTTT. Translation: CASSFYLDRGPEAFF. This chain connects TRBV13 to TRBJ1-1; 8 nucleotides match TRBD1. The germline gives CDR1 PRHDT, CDR2 FYEKMQ (reference sequence). V shed 3 bases and J 6 bases; nucleotides not matched to a gene: 9. The CDR3 contains 15 residues.

The J gene is TRBJ2-7, the V gene TRBV10-3, with TRBD2 matching 10 bases. Germline trimming cut 5 bases from V and 4 bases from J; bases unmatched to any gene: 17. The V gene's germline CDR1 is ENHRY and CDR2 SYGVKD. The CDR3 runs 18 residues. The DNA for the CDR3 is TGTGCCATCAGTACGACACGATTCAGCGGGAGGGCCTCATACGAGCAGTACTTC. It encodes CAISTTRFSGRASYEQYF.

This clone has a count of ten or more. At the DNA level, this CDR3 is encoded by other sequences in the same sample as well. The J gene is TRBJ2-7, the V gene TRBV5-4, with D possibly matching TRBD2 (5 bases). The germline V and J ends were trimmed by 4 bases and 0 bases, with 14 bases remaining between them. Germline V gene data show CDR1 as SGHNT and CDR2 as YYREEE (reference sequence). CDR3 length equals 15 residues. The CDR3 is CASSRGSSYSYEQYF. In DNA form, the CDR3 reads TGTGCCAGCAGCAGAGGGAGCAGTTACTCCTACGAGCAGTACTTC.

In this sample, this clone turned up once. Other nucleotide sequences in the sample specify the same CDR3. This chain links TRBV27 with TRBJ1-1; 7 bases are a match to TRBD1. Trimming took 4 bases from V and 4 from J; bases not matched to a gene: 6. This CDR3 contains 14 residues. CDR1 is MNHEY, CDR2 SMNVEV, per germline (reference sequence). This CDR3 reads CASSSTGIRTEAFF. In nucleotides, the CDR3 is TGTGCCAGCAGTTCGACAGGGATACGCACTGAAGCTTTCTTT.

The chain links TRBV6-6 to TRBJ2-7, with 10 bases aligning to TRBD2. CDR1 and CDR2 from the germline V gene are MNHNY and SVGAGI (reference sequence). The CDR3 sequence is 13 residues long. The V and J ends lost 8 bases and 1 base, in that order; junction bases with no gene match: 2. Here the CDR3 reads CASSGLASYEQYF. CDR3 DNA: TGTGCCAGCTCGGGACTAGCGTCCTACGAGCAGTACTTC.

Only a few counts were recorded for this clone. The rearrangement uses TRBV29-1 and TRBJ2-7, with D perhaps matching TRBD2 (6 bases). The CDR3 loop spans 14 amino acids. Germline V CDR1 and CDR2: SQVTM, ANQGSEA. The V end lost 5 bases, the J end lost 3 bases, and 17 bases lay between the germline ends. CDR3 DNA: TGCAGCGTTCTTGACGGAGGGCCCTACTACGAGCAGTACTTC. Translated: CSVLDGGPYYEQYF.

This sequence joins TRBV5-1 and TRBJ2-7; D not certain. The CDR3 is 15 residues long. The V gene's germline CDR1 is SGHRS and CDR2 YFSETQ. Trimming took 0 bases from V and 0 from J, leaving 10 bases between them. Here the CDR3 reads CASSLDVASSYEQYF. The CDR3 DNA follows: TGCGCCAGCAGCTTGGATGTAGCATCCTCCTACGAGCAGTACTTC.

At least ten counts were recorded for this clone. The chain has TRBV15 and TRBJ2-7, with D unclear. Trimming cost V 0 bases and J 1 base, with 4 bases left between them. The germline V gene has CDR1 LNHNV and CDR2 YYDKDF (reference sequence). This CDR3 is 13 amino acids long. CDR3 bases: TGTGCCACCAGCAGAGACGCGTCCTACGAGCAGTACTTC. Protein: CATSRDASYEQYF. Filled out from reference TRBV15 and TRBJ2-7, the complete variable domain reads DAMVIQNPRYQVTQFGKPVTLSCSQTLNHNVMYWYQQKSSQAPKLLFHYYDKDFNNEADTPDNFQSRRPNTSFCFLDIRSPGLGDTAMYLCATSRDASYEQYFGPGTRLTVT.

A single count supports this clone. The CDR3 DNA sequence: TGTGCCAGCAGCCCACAGGGGTTCCCCGGGGAGCTGTTTTTT. Translation: CASSPQGFPGELFF. The chain is built from TRBV13 and TRBJ2-2; 7 bases are a match to TRBD1. Trimming at V came to 5 bases and at J to 6 bases, leaving 6 bases not matched to a gene. Germline assignment: CDR1 PRHDT and CDR2 FYEKMQ (reference sequence). This CDR3 comprises 14 residues.

The chain couples TRBV4-1 to TRBJ1-1; tentatively, D is TRBD1 (6 bases). Germline CDR1 is MGHRA and CDR2 is YSYEKL. V lost 5 bases and J 3 bases, leaving 16 bases between the germline ends. This CDR3 comprises 15 residues. CDR3 sequence: CASSFPGTRHTEAFF. For the CDR3, the DNA is TGCGCCAGCAGCTTTCCCGGGACAAGGCACACTGAAGCTTTCTTT.